Shown below are 28 T cell receptor beta chains from a single sample sequenced in a study of PD-L1 blockade in urothelial cancer (dated by TCRdb to the late 2010s). The time point label, as the study defines it: pretreatment peripheral blood. The receptor library was made with the immunoSEQ multiplex PCR assay. TCRdb limited this immuneACCESS table to in-frame rearrangements with V and J called. A share of clones is missing; checked studies link under half to unresolved V genes, and the rest is unexplained. The sample records 85,000 to 90,000 clones, 85% to 90% of which are singletons. The ten largest clones capture about 15% of the sample. This sample comprised PBMCs, obtained around atezolizumab (anti-PD-L1) treatment. The receptors come from a man between 60 and 75 years old with urothelial cancer.

The genes are TRBV5-6 and TRBJ1-4, with unresolved D. Trimming shortened V by 0 bases and J by 8 bases, and 14 bases separated the two germline ends. CDR3 length equals 15 residues. Per the germline V gene, CDR1 is SGHDT and CDR2 is YYEEEE. The CDR3 region is CASSLGLLFREKLFF. The CDR3 coding sequence is TGTGCCAGCAGCTTGGGGTTGTTGTTTCGGGAAAAACTGTTTTTT.

This clone was picked up a small number of times. An end of the junction differs from the germline gene, which may be a read error. The chain recombines TRBV27 with TRBJ2-7; 14 bases are a match to TRBD2. Germline CDR1 MNHEY, CDR2 SMNVEV (reference sequence). CDR3 length equals 14 residues. CDR3 region: CASGFRTSGRLSYF. The CDR3 DNA sequence: TGTGCCAGCGGTTTCCGGACTAGCGGGAGGCTTTCGTACTTC.

The chain employs TRBV18 and TRBJ1-6; 7 bases match TRBD1. This CDR3 has 14 amino acids. Trimming removed 3 bases from V and 8 bases from J; junction bases left unmatched: 4. Germline V gives CDR1 KGHSH, CDR2 LQKENI. The CDR3 loop reads CASSPATGDSPLHF. The CDR3 region has the DNA TGTGCCAGCTCACCGGCAACAGGGGATTCACCCCTCCACTTT.

This clone was detected a few times. The rearrangement joins TRBV6-5 to TRBJ1-6; maybe TRBD1 (6 bases). Germline V gene sequence: CDR1 MNHEY, CDR2 SVGAGI. Trimming removed 2 bases at V and 9 bases at J, with 17 bases between. This CDR3 has 16 residues. The CDR3 region has the DNA TGTGCCAGCAGTTACGCCACTCAGGGGTATGTTTCACCCCTCCACTTT. Translating gives CASSYATQGYVSPLHF.

The gene calls are TRBV10-1 and TRBJ2-3, with 9 positions matching TRBD1. The germline V gene encodes CDR1 WNHNN and CDR2 SYGVQD (reference sequence). This CDR3 is 15 amino acids long. The V segment lost 1 base and the J segment 6 bases; nucleotides outside the gene matches: 5. The CDR3 sequence: CASSEWTGVVDTQYF. The CDR3 nucleotides are TGCGCCAGCAGTGAGTGGACAGGGGTTGTTGATACGCAGTATTTT.

This chain links TRBV5-6 with TRBJ2-4, with D possibly TRBD1 on 6 matching bases. Germline V gene lookup returns CDR1 SGHDT and CDR2 YYEEEE. The CDR3 is made up of 15 amino acids. Trimming took off 0 bases at V and 0 bases at J, with 7 bases between the two ends. The CDR3, as DNA: TGTGCCAGCAGCTTGGCAGGGGTAGCCAAAAACATTCAGTACTTC. As protein: CASSLAGVAKNIQYF.

The chain has TRBV27 and TRBJ1-6; 9 bases agree with TRBD1. The junction had 4 bases not matched to a gene; V was cut back by 4 bases and J by 9 bases. The CDR3 has 14 residues. Germline V gives CDR1 MNHEY, CDR2 SMNVEV (reference sequence). CDR3 loop: CASSSQGAGSPLHF. CDR3 nucleotides: TGTGCCAGCAGTTCACAGGGGGCCGGTTCACCCCTCCACTTT.

This chain joins TRBV5-1 and TRBJ2-5, with D unresolved. The length of the CDR3 is 14 residues. V was clipped by 6 bases and J by 2 bases, with 14 bases between them. Germline CDR1 is SGHRS and CDR2 is YFSETQ. CDR3 protein: CASIRNPEQETQYF. The CDR3 DNA follows: TGCGCCAGCATTAGAAACCCCGAACAAGAGACCCAGTACTTC. Full variable domain (outside the CDR3, taken from reference TRBV5-1 and TRBJ2-5): KAGVTQTPRYLIKTRGQQVTLSCSPISGHRSVSWYQQTPGQGLQFLFEYFSETQRNKGNFPGRFSGRQFSNSRSEMNVSTLELGDSALYLCASIRNPEQETQYFGPGTRLLVL.

The chain has TRBV6-4 and TRBJ1-1; D remains ambiguous. Between the trimmed V and J ends, which lost 3 bases and 0 bases, there was a span of 5 bases. The V gene's germline CDR1 is MRHNA and CDR2 SNTAGT. The CDR3 has 13 residues. The CDR3 DNA reads as TGTGCCAGCAGTGAGTACATGAACACTGAAGCTTTCTTT. Translated, it gives CASSEYMNTEAFF.

This rearrangement joins TRBV2 to TRBJ2-7; a weak D match, TRBD2 (6 bases). CDR1 and CDR2 (germline): SNHLY, FYNNEI. This CDR3 region has 16 residues. Between the trimmed V and J ends, which lost 5 bases and 5 bases, there was a span of 22 bases. In DNA form, the CDR3 reads TGTGCCAGCAGTCGCGGGGCAGTGGCAAGCGGCCACGAGCAGTACTTC. It specifies CASSRGAVASGHEQYF.

This chain links TRBV28 with TRBJ2-7; D is possibly TRBD2 (5 bases). CDR3 size: 13 residues. Germline CDR1 MDHEN, CDR2 SYDVKM. Trimming took off 5 bases at V and 4 bases at J, with 12 bases between the two ends. CDR3 DNA sequence: TGTGCCAGCAGTCCCCCACCGGGGTACGAGCAGTACTTC. The encoded protein is CASSPPPGYEQYF.

V gene TRBV25-1 combines with J gene TRBJ1-1, with TRBD1 as a possible D gene (6 bases). V was pared by 6 bases and J by 1 base, with 15 bases between. Germline V gene data show CDR1 as MGHDK and CDR2 as SYGVNS. The CDR3 sequence is 15 residues long. The CDR3 DNA sequence: TGTGCCAGCAGGAGTGGGGGGGCAGGGAACACTGAAGCTTTCTTT. It is translated as CASRSGGAGNTEAFF. The full variable domain, rest sourced from reference TRBV25-1 and TRBJ1-1, is EADIYQTPRYLVIGTGKKITLECSQTMGHDKMYWYQQDPGMELHLIHYSYGVNSTEKGDLSSESTVSRIRTEHFPLTLESARPSHTSQYLCASRSGGAGNTEAFFGQGTRLTVV.

The J gene is TRBJ2-3, the V gene TRBV9; a weak D match, TRBD1 (6 bases). Germline V gene sequence: CDR1 SGDLS, CDR2 YYNGEE. Trimming left V 0 bases short and J 3 bases short, with 11 bases between. This CDR3 has 15 amino acids. Here the CDR3 reads CASSVGAGVTDTQYF. In nucleotides, the CDR3 is TGTGCCAGCAGCGTAGGGGCAGGGGTAACAGATACGCAGTATTTT.

The J gene is TRBJ2-7, the V gene TRBV15, with 7 bases that match TRBD1. V dropped 6 bases and J dropped 3; count of bases not matched to a gene: 5. This CDR3 contains 13 residues. CDR1 is LNHNV, CDR2 YYDKDF, per germline (reference sequence). The CDR3 DNA is TGTGCCACCAGGCTGGACAGGAGCTACGAGCAGTACTTC. As protein: CATRLDRSYEQYF.

This clone was seen only once. The chain combines TRBV19 with TRBJ1-3; D unclear. The CDR3 loop spans 13 amino acids. V was cut by 7 bases and J by 0 bases, with 7 bases left in between. Germline V gene lookup returns CDR1 LNHDA and CDR2 SQIVND (reference sequence). CDR3: CASTPSSGNTIYF. The CDR3 nucleotides are TGTGCCAGTACCCCGAGCTCTGGAAACACCATATATTTT.

In its sample, this clone was seen once. The chain recombines TRBV27 with TRBJ1-2; no clear D. Trimming removed 3 bases at V and 0 bases at J, with 14 bases between. Germline CDR1 is MNHEY and CDR2 is SMNVEV (reference sequence). The CDR3 is 16 amino acids. This CDR3 reads CASSFFTGSSNYGYTF. The CDR3 bases are TGTGCCAGCAGTTTTTTCACGGGGTCGTCTAACTATGGCTACACCTTC.

V gene TRBV5-1 combines with J gene TRBJ2-7; D is uncertain. With 0 bases removed from V and 1 base from J, the gap between germline ends came to 5 bases. CDR1 and CDR2 (germline): SGHRS, YFSETQ. The CDR3 runs to 13 residues. CDR3 coding DNA: TGCGCCAGCAGCTTGGCGCAGTCCTACGAGCAGTACTTC. This encodes CASSLAQSYEQYF.

This chain connects TRBV6-6 to TRBJ1-5, with unresolved D. This CDR3 comprises 16 residues. V was pared by 2 bases and J by 5 bases, with 16 bases between. Germline loops: CDR1 MNHNY, CDR2 SVGAGI (reference sequence). The CDR3 nucleotides are TGTGCCAGCAGTTACATCGGGTCGAGGGAGGATCAGCCCCAGCATTTT. This sequence encodes CASSYIGSREDQPQHF.

The chain employs TRBV4-2 and TRBJ2-3; TRBD1 might be the D (6 bases). In germline, CDR1 is LGHNA, CDR2 YNFKEQ. The CDR3 contains 12 residues. The ends were cut back, 0 bases at V and 9 bases at J, with 7 bases in the middle. CDR3 in DNA: TGTGCCAGCAGCCAAGATACAGGGACGCAGTATTTT. It specifies CASSQDTGTQYF.

V gene TRBV4-1 combines with J gene TRBJ2-7; D is possibly TRBD1 (5 bases). The CDR3 contains 16 residues. V was shortened by 2 bases and J by 3 bases, with 17 bases between the two germline ends. Germline V gene sequence: CDR1 MGHRA, CDR2 YSYEKL. CDR3 nucleotide sequence: TGCGCCAGCAGCCAAACGGGTGGCAGGGTTAGCTACGAGCAGTACTTC. Translated, it gives CASSQTGGRVSYEQYF.

V and J are TRBV27 and TRBJ2-1; 9 bases are a match to TRBD2. There are 16 residues in the CDR3. Per the germline V gene, CDR1 is MNHEY and CDR2 is SMNVEV (reference sequence). J lost 6 bases, V lost 5 bases, and 11 bases had no gene match. CDR3 amino acids: CASSPFGASGTNEQFF. CDR3 sequence (DNA): TGTGCCAGCAGTCCCTTTGGGGCTAGCGGGACCAATGAGCAGTTCTTC.

This clone was counted a few times. This chain uses TRBV11-2 with TRBJ2-1; TRBD2 matches 12 bases. Looked up from germline, CDR1 is SGHAT and CDR2 is FQNNGV. The V and J ends lost 2 bases and 0 bases, in that order; junction bases with no gene match: 5. This CDR3 spans 18 amino acids. The DNA of the CDR3 is TGTGCCAGCAGCTTAATACTAGCGGGAGGCCTCTCCTACAATGAGCAGTTCTTC. This codes for CASSLILAGGLSYNEQFF.

For the CDR3, the DNA is TGTGCCAGCAGTTTAGCGGGAGGGTACGGGTGGTTCTTC. As protein: CASSLAGGYGWFF. The rearrangement links TRBV28 to TRBJ2-1; 9 bases are a match to TRBD2. The CDR3 spans 13 residues. V dropped 2 bases and J dropped 15; count of bases not matched to a gene: 8. Germline values: CDR1 MDHEN, CDR2 SYDVKM.

CDR3 amino acids: CASSLAGAGYNEQFF. The CDR3 nucleotides read TGTGCCAGCAGCTTAGCTGGGGCAGGTTACAATGAGCAGTTCTTC. V gene TRBV7-8 combines with J gene TRBJ2-1, with D tentatively TRBD1 (5 bases). The CDR3 loop spans 15 amino acids. In germline, CDR1 is SGHVS, CDR2 FQNEAQ. Trimming shortened V by 0 bases and J by 4 bases, and 10 bases separated the two germline ends.

The chain links TRBV5-5 to TRBJ1-2; D unresolved. CDR1 and CDR2 (germline): SGHKS, YYEKEE (reference sequence). The germline V and J ends were trimmed by 3 bases and 8 bases, with 26 bases remaining between them. CDR3 length: 17 amino acids. The CDR3 DNA reads as TGTGCCAGCAGCTGGGAGGTGTGGGGTACAGAACCTCTAGGCTACACCTTC. This sequence encodes CASSWEVWGTEPLGYTF.

The CDR3 loop reads CASSSGSTGYQPQHF. CDR3 in DNA: TGTGCCAGCAGCTCCGGGTCAACCGGGTATCAGCCCCAGCATTTT. The rearrangement joins TRBV5-6 to TRBJ1-5; no definite D call. Per the germline V gene, CDR1 is SGHDT and CDR2 is YYEEEE. The CDR3 consists of 15 residues. The V end was cut by 3 bases, the J end by 5 bases, with 15 bases between.

The gene calls are TRBV2 and TRBJ1-1; D not resolved. The CDR3 has 13 amino acids. V lost 7 bases to trimming and J lost 6 bases, with 15 bases between them. Germline V lookup: CDR1 SNHLY, CDR2 FYNNEI. The CDR3 here is CASTLSGDPEAFF. The DNA for the CDR3 is TGTGCCAGCACCCTCAGCGGAGATCCTGAAGCTTTCTTT.

The V and J genes are TRBV15 and TRBJ1-5; maybe TRBD1 (6 bases). Germline V lookup: CDR1 LNHNV, CDR2 YYDKDF (reference sequence). V lost 1 base and J lost 3, with 13 bases in between. The CDR3 is 16 residues long. Here the CDR3 reads CATSRGGGGNNQPQHF. The CDR3 bases are TGTGCCACCAGCAGAGGGGGAGGGGGGAACAATCAGCCCCAGCATTTT.